Below, 16 T cell receptor beta chains from the same sample are listed, as sequenced in a study of CXCR3-negative and CXCR3-positive naive CD8 T cells. Whole-study findings and limits: When CXCR3-positive naive cells were set against CXCR3-negative naive cells, the former had more hydrophobic TRB CDR3s.

Via 5' RACE with UMI labels, TRB cDNA libraries were prepared. TCRdb processed the 5' RACE reads again and assigns one entry to each CDR3 protein, with no DNA. Across some 150,000 distinct CDR3 sequences, the top ten clones capture roughly 0.41% of the sample. No antigen has been assigned to these receptors. The sequenced sample was naive CXCR3+ CD8+ T cells from blood. Described subset: CD45RO-CCR7+CD27+CD95- naive CD8+ T cells expressing CXCR3 (TNR3+). The receptors shown here come from a human donor in good health. Some clones in this sample may be carry-over from other donors' samples.

The chain employs TRBV29-1 and TRBJ2-5; checking the TCRdb D call of TRBD1 is not possible without DNA. This CDR3 has 13 amino acids. Looked up from germline, CDR1 is SQVTM and CDR2 is ANQGSEA. The CDR3 protein is CSVEDSGGETQYF. The whole variable domain, filled in from reference TRBV29-1 and TRBJ2-5, reads SAVISQKPSRDICQRGTSLTIQCQVDSQVTMMFWYRQQPGQSLTLIATANQGSEATYESGFVIDKFPISRPNLTFSTLTVSNMSPEDSSIYLCSVEDSGGETQYFGPGTRLLVL.

The chain combines TRBV6-2 or TRBV6-3 with TRBJ2-7; the D call from TCRdb, TRBD1, cannot be confirmed without DNA. The CDR3 runs 16 residues. The V gene's germline CDR1 is MNHEY and CDR2 SVGEGT. CDR3 residues: CASSYSIAGPSYEQYF.

The chain recombines TRBV5-1 with TRBJ2-7; TCRdb indicates TRBD1, and absent DNA this call remains unverified. The length of the CDR3 is 13 residues. Germline V lookup: CDR1 SGHRS, CDR2 YFSETQ. The CDR3 sequence is CASRGQGAYEQYF. Supplemented by reference TRBV5-1 and TRBJ2-7, the full variable domain reads KAGVTQTPRYLIKTRGQQVTLSCSPISGHRSVSWYQQTPGQGLQFLFEYFSETQRNKGNFPGRFSGRQFSNSRSEMNVSTLELGDSALYLCASRGQGAYEQYFGPGTRLTVT.

This rearrangement joins TRBV6-5 to TRBJ1-1; TCRdb's D call, TRBD1, is unchecked because there is no DNA. CDR1 MNHEY and CDR2 SVGAGI come from the germline V gene. The CDR3 covers 14 residues. CDR3 in amino acids: CASSLTGGAGEAFF.

The V and J genes are TRBV21-1 and TRBJ1-1; checking the TCRdb D call of TRBD1 is not possible without DNA. TRBV21-1 is assigned pseudogene status. The CDR3 runs 15 residues. Here the CDR3 reads CASSYRDRVDTEAFF.

The J gene is TRBJ1-2, the V gene TRBV12-3 or TRBV12-4; TCRdb's D gene call, TRBD1, goes unchecked for lack of DNA. This CDR3 is 14 amino acids long. CDR3 amino acids: CASNNGQGADGYTF.

V is TRBV30 and J is TRBJ2-7; absent DNA, TCRdb's TRBD2 call cannot be checked. The CDR3 totals 15 residues. The germline CDR1 and CDR2 sequences are GTSNPN and SVGIG (reference sequence). The CDR3 loop is CAWSVTTVGADEQYF. The full variable domain, rest sourced from reference TRBV30 and TRBJ2-7, is SQTIHQWPATLVQPVGSPLSLECTVEGTSNPNLYWYRQAAGRGLQLLFYSVGIGQISSEVPQNLSASRPQDRQFILSSKKLLLSDSGFYLCAWSVTTVGADEQYFGPGTRLTVT.

The chain has TRBV20-1 and TRBJ2-1; TCRdb gives TRBD2 as the D gene, but with no DNA this cannot be confirmed. The germline V gene has CDR1 DFQATT and CDR2 SNEGSKA (reference sequence). This CDR3 has 14 amino acids. The CDR3 here is CSARSPLAEHEQFF.

CDR3 residues: CASRTDRYYEQYF. The chain links TRBV6-6 to TRBJ2-7; TCRdb designates TRBD1, a call that cannot be tested without DNA. The V gene's germline CDR1 is MNHNY and CDR2 SVGAGI (reference sequence). This CDR3 contains 13 residues.

The V gene is TRBV6-1, the J gene TRBJ2-7; lacking DNA, the TRBD1 call made by TCRdb goes unchecked. Germline V gene data show CDR1 as MNHNS and CDR2 as SASEGT. The CDR3 extends over 14 amino acids. CDR3: CASSDTGGSYEQYF.

The chain carries TRBV24-1 and TRBJ1-1. The CDR3 has 14 amino acids. CDR1 is KGHDR, CDR2 SFDVKD, per germline. Here the CDR3 reads CATSDPRGGQEAFF.

The chain carries TRBV5-1 and TRBJ2-7. This CDR3 spans 12 amino acids. Germline-derived CDR1 and CDR2 are SGHRS and YFSETQ. This chain's CDR3 is CASSFFGYEQYF.

The chain uses TRBV5-1 and TRBJ2-7; the D gene TCRdb calls, TRBD1, cannot be checked with no DNA. There are 19 residues in the CDR3. Germline CDR1 is SGHRS and CDR2 is YFSETQ. CDR3 region: CASSLDGRGLGAGVYEQYF.

The chain employs TRBV4-1 and TRBJ1-1. The CDR3 totals 14 residues. CDR1 is MGHRA and CDR2 is YSYEKL in the germline V gene. This chain's CDR3 is CASSQKSLGTEAFF.

V and J are TRBV25-1 and TRBJ2-5; TCRdb's D gene call, TRBD2, goes unchecked for lack of DNA. The CDR3 totals 16 residues. The V gene's germline CDR1 is MGHDK and CDR2 SYGVNS. The chain's CDR3 is CASSEWGLAGEETQYF. The full variable domain, with the rest looked up from reference TRBV25-1 and TRBJ2-5, is EADIYQTPRYLVIGTGKKITLECSQTMGHDKMYWYQQDPGMELHLIHYSYGVNSTEKGDLSSESTVSRIRTEHFPLTLESARPSHTSQYLCASSEWGLAGEETQYFGPGTRLLVL.

The rearrangement uses TRBV11-2 and TRBJ2-7; TCRdb's D call of TRBD2 is untestable without DNA. The CDR3 totals 14 residues. The germline gives CDR1 SGHAT, CDR2 FQNNGV. The CDR3 sequence is CASSLWREGYEQYF.